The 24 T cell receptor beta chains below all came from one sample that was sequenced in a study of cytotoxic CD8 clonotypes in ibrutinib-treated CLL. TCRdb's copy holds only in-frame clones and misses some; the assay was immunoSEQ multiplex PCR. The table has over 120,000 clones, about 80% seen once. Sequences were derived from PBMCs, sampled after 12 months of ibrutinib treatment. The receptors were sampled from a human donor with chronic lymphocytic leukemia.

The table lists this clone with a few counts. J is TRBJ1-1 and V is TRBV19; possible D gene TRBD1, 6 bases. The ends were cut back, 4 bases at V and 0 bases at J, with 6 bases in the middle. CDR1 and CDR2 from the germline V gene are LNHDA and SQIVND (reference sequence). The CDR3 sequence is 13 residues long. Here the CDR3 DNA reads TGTGCCAGTAGTAGGACAGTGAACACTGAAGCTTTCTTT. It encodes CASSRTVNTEAFF.

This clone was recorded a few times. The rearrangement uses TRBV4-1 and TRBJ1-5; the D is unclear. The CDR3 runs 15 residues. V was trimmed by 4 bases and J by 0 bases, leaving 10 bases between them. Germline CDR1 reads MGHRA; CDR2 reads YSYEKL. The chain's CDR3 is CASSPGWVSNQPQHF. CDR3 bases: TGCGCCAGCAGCCCTGGATGGGTTAGCAATCAGCCCCAGCATTTT.

The CDR3 nucleotides are TGCGCCAGCACCAGGGGACTGAGCGAAGAGACCCAGTACTTC. This encodes CASTRGLSEETQYF. This sequence joins TRBV5-1 and TRBJ2-5; perhaps D is TRBD1 or TRBD2 (6 bases each). Germline lookup yields CDR1 SGHRS and CDR2 YFSETQ. The V end was cut by 6 bases, the J end by 3 bases, with 15 bases between. This CDR3 comprises 14 residues. The variable domain in full, completed from reference TRBV5-1 and TRBJ2-5, reads KAGVTQTPRYLIKTRGQQVTLSCSPISGHRSVSWYQQTPGQGLQFLFEYFSETQRNKGNFPGRFSGRQFSNSRSEMNVSTLELGDSALYLCASTRGLSEETQYFGPGTRLLVL.

The CDR3 protein is CASSSGQGSNQPQHF. The CDR3 DNA reads as TGTGCCAGCAGCTCGGGACAGGGTAGCAATCAGCCCCAGCATTTT. J is TRBJ1-5 and V is TRBV9, with 9 nucleotides matching TRBD1. Germline V gene data show CDR1 as SGDLS and CDR2 as YYNGEE. The J segment lost 0 bases and the V segment lost 4 bases, leaving 2 bases of the junction unmatched. The CDR3 has 15 residues.

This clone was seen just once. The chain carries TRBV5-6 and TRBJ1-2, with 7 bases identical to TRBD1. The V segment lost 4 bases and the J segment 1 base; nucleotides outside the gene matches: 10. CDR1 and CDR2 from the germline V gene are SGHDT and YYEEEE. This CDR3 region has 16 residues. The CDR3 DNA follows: TGTGCCAGCAGCGTACGCCGGGACAGCCGTAACTATGGCTACACCTTC. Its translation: CASSVRRDSRNYGYTF.

CDR3 loop: CASSISAGNQPQHF. In DNA, the CDR3 is TGTGCCAGTAGTATAAGTGCGGGCAATCAGCCCCAGCATTTT. The V gene is TRBV19, the J gene TRBJ1-5; D remains unclear. Trimming cost V 2 bases and J 2 bases, with 7 bases left between them. The CDR3 length is 14 residues. Germline V gives CDR1 LNHDA, CDR2 SQIVND (reference sequence).

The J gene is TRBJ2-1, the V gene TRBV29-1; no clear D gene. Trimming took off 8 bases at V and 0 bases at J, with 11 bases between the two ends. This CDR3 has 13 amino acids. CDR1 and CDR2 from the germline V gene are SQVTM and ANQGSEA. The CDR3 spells CSLSSSSYNEQFF. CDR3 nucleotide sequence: TGCAGCTTAAGTTCAAGCTCCTACAATGAGCAGTTCTTC.

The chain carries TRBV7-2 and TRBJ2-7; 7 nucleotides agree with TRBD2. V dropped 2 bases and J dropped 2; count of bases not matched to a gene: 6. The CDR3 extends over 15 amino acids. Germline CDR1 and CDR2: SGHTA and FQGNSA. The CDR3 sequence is CASSLIAGDAYEQYF. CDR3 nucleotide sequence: TGTGCCAGCAGCTTAATCGCGGGAGATGCCTACGAGCAGTACTTC.

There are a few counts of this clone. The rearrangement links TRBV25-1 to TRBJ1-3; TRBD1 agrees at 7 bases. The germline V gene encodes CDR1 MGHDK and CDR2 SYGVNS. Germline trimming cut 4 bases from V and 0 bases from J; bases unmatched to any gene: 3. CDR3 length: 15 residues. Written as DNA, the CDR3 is TGTGCCAGCAGTGCGGGACAGCTCTCTGGAAACACCATATATTTT. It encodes CASSAGQLSGNTIYF.

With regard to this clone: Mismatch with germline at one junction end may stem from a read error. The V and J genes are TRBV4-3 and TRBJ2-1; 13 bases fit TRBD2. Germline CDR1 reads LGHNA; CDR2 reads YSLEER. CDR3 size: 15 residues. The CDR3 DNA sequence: TGCGCCAGCACCCAACTAGCGGGAGGGCCTTCGGAGCAGTTCTTC. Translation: CASTQLAGGPSEQFF.

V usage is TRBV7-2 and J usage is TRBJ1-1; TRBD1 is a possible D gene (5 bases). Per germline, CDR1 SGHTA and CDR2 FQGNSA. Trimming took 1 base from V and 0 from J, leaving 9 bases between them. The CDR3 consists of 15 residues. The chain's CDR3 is CASSLDGTVNTEAFF. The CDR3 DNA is TGTGCCAGCAGCTTAGACGGGACGGTGAACACTGAAGCTTTCTTT.

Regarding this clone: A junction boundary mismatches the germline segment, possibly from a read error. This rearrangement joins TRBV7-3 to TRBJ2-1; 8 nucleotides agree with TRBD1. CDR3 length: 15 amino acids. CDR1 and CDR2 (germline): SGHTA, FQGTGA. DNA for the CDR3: TGTGCCAGCAGCATAACAGGGGGCTCCTACAATGAGCAGTTCTTC. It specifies CASSITGGSYNEQFF.

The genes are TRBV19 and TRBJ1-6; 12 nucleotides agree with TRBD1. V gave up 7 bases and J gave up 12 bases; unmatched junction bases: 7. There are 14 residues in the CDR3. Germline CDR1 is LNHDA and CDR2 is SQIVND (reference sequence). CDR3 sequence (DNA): TGTGCCAGTACGGGACAGGGGGCTTTCGGACCCCTCCACTTT. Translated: CASTGQGAFGPLHF.

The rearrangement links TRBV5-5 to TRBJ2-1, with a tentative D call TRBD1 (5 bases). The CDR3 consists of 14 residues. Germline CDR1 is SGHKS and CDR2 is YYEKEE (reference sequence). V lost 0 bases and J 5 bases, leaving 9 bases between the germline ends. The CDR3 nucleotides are TGTGCCAGCAGCTTGGAGGGGTGGAACAATGAGCAGTTCTTC. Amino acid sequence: CASSLEGWNNEQFF.

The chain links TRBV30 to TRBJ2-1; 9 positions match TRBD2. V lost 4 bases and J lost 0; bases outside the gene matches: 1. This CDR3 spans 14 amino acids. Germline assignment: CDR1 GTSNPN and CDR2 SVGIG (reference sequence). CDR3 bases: TGTGCCTGGACAGCGGGAGGCTCCTACAATGAGCAGTTCTTC. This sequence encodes CAWTAGGSYNEQFF.

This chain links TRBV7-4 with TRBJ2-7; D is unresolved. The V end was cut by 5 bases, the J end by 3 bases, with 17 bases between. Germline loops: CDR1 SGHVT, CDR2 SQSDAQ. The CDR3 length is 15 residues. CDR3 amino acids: CASSANRQEIYEQYF. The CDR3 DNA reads TGTGCCAGCAGCGCAAATAGGCAGGAGATCTACGAGCAGTACTTC.

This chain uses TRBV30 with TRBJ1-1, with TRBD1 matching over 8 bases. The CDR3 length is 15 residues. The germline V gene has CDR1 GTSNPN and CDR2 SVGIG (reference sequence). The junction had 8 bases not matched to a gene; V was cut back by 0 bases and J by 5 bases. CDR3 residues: CAWSVPFGQGTEAFF. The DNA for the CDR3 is TGTGCCTGGAGTGTACCGTTCGGACAGGGAACTGAAGCTTTCTTT.

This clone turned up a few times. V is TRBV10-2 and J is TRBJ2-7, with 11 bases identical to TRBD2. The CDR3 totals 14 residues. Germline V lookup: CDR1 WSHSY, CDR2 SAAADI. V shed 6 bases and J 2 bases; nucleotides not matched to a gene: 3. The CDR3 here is CASRVAGGPYEQYF. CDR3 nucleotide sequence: TGCGCCAGCAGGGTAGCGGGAGGGCCCTACGAGCAGTACTTC.

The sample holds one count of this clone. The CDR3 loop reads CAISEGGGAADLDNEQFF. The CDR3 DNA sequence: TGTGCCATCAGTGAGGGGGGAGGTGCGGCCGACCTCGACAATGAGCAGTTCTTC. The chain has TRBV10-3 and TRBJ2-1; a weak D match, TRBD2 (6 bases). Trimming took 2 bases from V and 5 from J, leaving 22 bases between them. Germline CDR1 ENHRY, CDR2 SYGVKD. The CDR3 extends over 18 amino acids.

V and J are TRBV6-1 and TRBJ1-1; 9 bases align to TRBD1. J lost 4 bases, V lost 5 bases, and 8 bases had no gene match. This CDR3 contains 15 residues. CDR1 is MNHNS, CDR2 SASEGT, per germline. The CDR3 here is CASSPRGTGTTEAFF. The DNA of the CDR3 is TGTGCCAGCAGTCCTCGTGGGACAGGGACCACTGAAGCTTTCTTT.

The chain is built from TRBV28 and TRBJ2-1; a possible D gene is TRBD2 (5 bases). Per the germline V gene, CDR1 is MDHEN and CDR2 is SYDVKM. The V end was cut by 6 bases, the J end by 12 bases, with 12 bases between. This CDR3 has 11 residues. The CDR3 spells CASSARGGQFF. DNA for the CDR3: TGTGCCAGCAGCGCTAGAGGAGGGCAGTTCTTC.

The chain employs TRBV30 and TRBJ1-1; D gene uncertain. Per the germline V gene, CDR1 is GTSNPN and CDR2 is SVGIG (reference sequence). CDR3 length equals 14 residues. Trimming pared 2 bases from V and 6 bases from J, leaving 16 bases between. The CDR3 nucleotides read TGTGCCTGGAGTCGAGGGCATGGGTTCGCTGAAGCTTTCTTT. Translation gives CAWSRGHGFAEAFF.

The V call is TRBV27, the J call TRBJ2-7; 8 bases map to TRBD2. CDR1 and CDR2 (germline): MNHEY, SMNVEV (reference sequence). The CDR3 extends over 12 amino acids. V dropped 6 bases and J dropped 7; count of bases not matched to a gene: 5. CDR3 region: CASRGLASEQYF. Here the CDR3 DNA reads TGTGCCAGCAGAGGACTAGCAAGTGAGCAGTACTTC.

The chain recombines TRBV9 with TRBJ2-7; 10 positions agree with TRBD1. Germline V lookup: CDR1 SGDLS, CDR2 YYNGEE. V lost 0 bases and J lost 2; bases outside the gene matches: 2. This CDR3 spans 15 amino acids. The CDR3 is CASSVEGTGAYEQYF. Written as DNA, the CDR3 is TGTGCCAGCAGCGTAGAGGGGACAGGGGCCTACGAGCAGTACTTC.